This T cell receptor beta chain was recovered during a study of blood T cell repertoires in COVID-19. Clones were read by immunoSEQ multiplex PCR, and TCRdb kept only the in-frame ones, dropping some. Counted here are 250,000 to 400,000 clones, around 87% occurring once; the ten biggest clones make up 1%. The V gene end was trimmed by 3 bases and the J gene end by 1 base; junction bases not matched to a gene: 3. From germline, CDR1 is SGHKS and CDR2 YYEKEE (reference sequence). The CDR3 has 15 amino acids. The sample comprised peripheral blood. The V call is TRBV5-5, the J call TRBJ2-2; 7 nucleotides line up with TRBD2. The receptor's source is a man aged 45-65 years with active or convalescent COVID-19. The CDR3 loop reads CASSWGGGNTGELFF. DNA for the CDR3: TGTGCCAGCAGCTGGGGCGGGGGGAACACCGGGGAGCTGTTTTTT.